This T cell receptor (beta chain) stems from a study of blood T cells in healthy people across ages. The overall study: Roughly one uniquely barcoded beta molecule per two T cells was captured.

It was around 10 milliliters of peripheral blood that were drawn from each donor. Per sample, no less than 5 micrograms of total RNA were extracted. This clonotype was picked up a small number of times. Its antigen remains unknown. Through a sample-barcoded 5' primer and a J-beta primer mix, a second PCR was run for roughly 6 to 12 cycles. TCRdb analysed the 5' RACE reads with MiXCR anew, one entry per CDR3 protein. The sample has 1.5 million to 2 million distinct CDR3 sequences; less than 50% are singletons. Study observations and caveats: Diversity estimates from one million T cells were considered underestimates.

Sequencing was carried out using blood. This sequence was found in a woman aged 40 to 55 in good health.

The CDR3 sequence: CASSYPRAGASTDTQYF. CDR3 in DNA: TGTGCCAGCAGTTACCCTCGGGCAGGGGCTAGCACAGATACGCAGTATTTT. The chain employs TRBV6-6 and TRBJ2-3, with D perhaps matching TRBD1 (6 bases). Germline V gene sequence: CDR1 MNHNY, CDR2 SVGAGI (reference sequence). Trimming cost V 2 bases and J 0 bases, with 15 bases left between them. The CDR3 has 17 residues.